This T cell receptor beta chain was found in a study of shared clonotypes between healthy human individuals. Study summary: Donors, aged 18 to 49, were a couple of women and a few men. There were three CD4 naive, three CD4 memory, two CD8 naive and one CD8 memory plates per donor.

Note on this clone: The antigen is not known.

Study-level points and caveats: Approximately 4.6% of naive CD4 clonotypes were common to a handful of donors.

Terminally differentiated effector memory CD45RA+ cells were excluded from the naive CD8 cells, which were CD45RO-negative and positively selected for CCR7. In the sorted-subset replicate PCRs, roughly 210 ng DNA, 29,000 or so T cell genomes, was used. Using immunoSEQ multiplex PCR, the repertoire was profiled, and TCRdb retains in-frame clones only, with some absent. The table records some 2.1 million clones, approximately 95% of them present only once. Sequencing was carried out using naive CD8+ T cells sorted from blood. This sequence originates from a man in his late teens or twenties in good health.

The CDR3 is CASSEQGPYEQYF. CDR3 DNA: TGCGCCAGCAGTGAGCAGGGGCCCTACGAGCAGTACTTC. This rearrangement joins TRBV10-1 to TRBJ2-7; D may be TRBD1 (6 bases). Germline-derived CDR1 and CDR2 are WNHNN and SYGVQD (reference sequence). This CDR3 is 13 amino acids long. The germline V and J ends were trimmed by 2 bases and 2 bases, with 7 bases remaining between them.